The 21 T cell receptor beta chains below come from one sample, sequenced in a study of blood T cell repertoires in COVID-19. Assay: immunoSEQ multiplex PCR; the TCRdb copy retains only in-frame clones and omits some. This table has tens of thousands of clones, approximately 80% appearing once. Sequencing was done on a sample of peripheral blood. The receptors come from a man aged 50 or older with acute or convalescent COVID-19.

The V call is TRBV20-1, the J call TRBJ1-1, with D uncertain. CDR1 is DFQATT, CDR2 SNEGSKA, per germline (reference sequence). This CDR3 is 11 amino acids long. V lost 6 bases, J lost 6 bases, and 11 bases lay in between. The DNA of the CDR3 is TGCAGTGCACACGGAGACTCTGAAGCTTTCTTT. Amino acid sequence: CSAHGDSEAFF.

The genes are TRBV19 and TRBJ2-3, with 15 bases aligning to TRBD2. In germline, CDR1 is LNHDA, CDR2 SQIVND (reference sequence). The CDR3 contains 18 residues. The junction had 6 bases not matched to a gene; V was cut back by 5 bases and J by 0 bases. The CDR3 loop is CASSPGLAGGKSTDTQYF. The CDR3 nucleotides are TGTGCCAGTAGTCCCGGACTAGCGGGAGGGAAGAGCACAGATACGCAGTATTTT.

The chain employs TRBV29-1 and TRBJ1-2, with D uncertain. Germline V lookup: CDR1 SQVTM, CDR2 ANQGSEA. The CDR3 is 12 amino acids. The V end was cut by 2 bases, the J end by 4 bases, with 8 bases between. The CDR3 here is CSVERELYGYTF. DNA for the CDR3: TGCAGCGTTGAAAGGGAGCTCTATGGCTACACCTTC.

The J gene is TRBJ1-2, the V gene TRBV7-9, with a weak D call TRBD1 (5 bases). V was shortened by 5 bases and J by 5 bases, with 15 bases between the two germline ends. The germline V gene encodes CDR1 SEHNR and CDR2 FQNEAQ (reference sequence). The CDR3 extends over 14 amino acids. The CDR3 loop is CASSTGLGGYGYTF. In DNA, the CDR3 is TGTGCCAGCAGCACCGGGCTCGGGGGTTATGGCTACACCTTC.

The CDR3 DNA is TGTGCCAGCAGTTTATCGGACAGTCACCCCTATGGCTACACCTTC. This encodes CASSLSDSHPYGYTF. J is TRBJ1-2 and V is TRBV28; weak D call: TRBD1 (6 bases). Germline values: CDR1 MDHEN, CDR2 SYDVKM. The CDR3 loop spans 15 amino acids. Trimming removed 1 base at V and 4 bases at J, with 13 bases between.

CDR3 coding DNA: TGCAGCCAAATTGAAGCTTTCTTT. Translated: CSQIEAFF. The rearrangement joins TRBV29-1 to TRBJ1-1; D is unclear. The CDR3 contains 8 residues. The germline gives CDR1 SQVTM, CDR2 ANQGSEA. The ends were cut back, 8 bases at V and 7 bases at J, with 5 bases in the middle.

This chain connects TRBV4-3 to TRBJ2-2; D is ambiguous. V gave up 0 bases and J gave up 0 bases, with 14 bases separating them. This CDR3 comprises 18 residues. The germline V gene has CDR1 LGHNA and CDR2 YSLEER. The CDR3 DNA sequence: TGCGCCAGCAGCCAAGATATGAGTGCTCTGACGAACACCGGGGAGCTGTTTTTT. It translates to CASSQDMSALTNTGELFF.

The CDR3 nucleotides read TGTGCCAGCAGTTACAGGGGCTCTGGGGCCAACGTCCTGACTTTC. This gives the protein CASSYRGSGANVLTF. V and J are TRBV6-2 or TRBV6-3 and TRBJ2-6; D might be TRBD1 (5 bases). The ends were cut back, 2 bases at V and 0 bases at J, with 5 bases in the middle. This CDR3 comprises 15 residues. In germline, CDR1 is MNHEY, CDR2 SVGEGT.

The chain joins TRBV19 to TRBJ2-3; 11 bases line up with TRBD2. V trimming: 3 bases; J trimming: 4 bases; junction bases outside the gene matches: 3. Germline CDR1 is LNHDA and CDR2 is SQIVND (reference sequence). This CDR3 contains 15 residues. The CDR3 reads CASSIGTSGSDTQYF. The CDR3 DNA is TGTGCCAGTAGTATCGGGACTAGCGGATCAGATACGCAGTATTTT.

This chain links TRBV5-4 with TRBJ1-4; D remains unclear. Germline V gene lookup returns CDR1 SGHNT and CDR2 YYREEE (reference sequence). The CDR3 totals 15 residues. V lost 0 bases, J lost 0 bases, and 6 bases lay in between. The CDR3 loop reads CASSLGGATNEKLFF. As DNA, the CDR3 is TGTGCCAGCAGCTTGGGGGGAGCAACTAATGAAAAACTGTTTTTT. Full variable domain (outside the CDR3, taken from reference TRBV5-4 and TRBJ1-4): ETGVTQSPTHLIKTRGQQVTLRCSSQSGHNTVSWYQQALGQGPQFIFQYYREEENGRGNFPPRFSGLQFPNYSSELNVNALELDDSALYLCASSLGGATNEKLFFGSGTQLSVL.

The J gene is TRBJ2-5, the V gene TRBV9; TRBD2 might be the D (7 bases). The CDR3 spans 15 residues. The V end lost 4 bases, the J end lost 3 bases, and 16 bases lay between the germline ends. CDR1 is SGDLS, CDR2 YYNGEE, per germline. CDR3 sequence (DNA): TGTGCCAGCAGCCTCGGGGGGCGAGGGGAAGAGACCCAGTACTTC. Protein product: CASSLGGRGEETQYF.

In its sample, this clone was seen once. The chain has TRBV7-8 and TRBJ1-1; perhaps TRBD1 as D (5 bases). The CDR3 length is 17 residues. V was clipped by 5 bases and J by 4 bases, with 23 bases between them. Germline V gene lookup returns CDR1 SGHVS and CDR2 FQNEAQ. Here the CDR3 reads CASSPTGERGGSTEAFF. As DNA, the CDR3 is TGTGCCAGCAGCCCCACTGGAGAACGGGGCGGGAGCACTGAAGCTTTCTTT. The variable domain in full, completed from reference TRBV7-8 and TRBJ1-1, reads GAGVSQSPRYKVAKRGQDVALRCDPISGHVSLFWYQQALGQGPEFLTYFQNEAQLDKSGLPSDRFFAERPEGSVSTLKIQRTQQEDSAVYLCASSPTGERGGSTEAFFGQGTRLTVV.

The V call is TRBV10-3, the J call TRBJ2-1; D is unresolved. The CDR3 contains 12 residues. Germline CDR1 is ENHRY and CDR2 is SYGVKD. With 3 bases removed from V and 4 bases from J, the gap between germline ends came to 4 bases. The chain's CDR3 is CAISDQYNEQFF. In DNA form, the CDR3 reads TGTGCCATCAGTGATCAGTACAATGAGCAGTTCTTC.

The chain employs TRBV6-2 or TRBV6-3 and TRBJ1-5; possible D gene TRBD1, 5 bases. This CDR3 is 13 amino acids long. The germline V and J ends were trimmed by 5 bases and 3 bases, with 8 bases remaining between them. Germline-derived CDR1 and CDR2 are MNHEY and SVGEGT. The CDR3 DNA is TGTGCCAGCAGTCCAGGGTACAATCAGCCCCAGCATTTT. Translated: CASSPGYNQPQHF.

CDR3 residues: CASSRTGSSYEQYF. CDR3 coding DNA: TGTGCCAGCAGTCGGACTGGTAGCTCCTACGAGCAGTACTTC. The chain carries TRBV3-1 (or the pseudogene TRBV3-2) and TRBJ2-7, with a tentative D call TRBD2 (5 bases). In germline, CDR1 is LGHDT, CDR2 YNNKEL (reference sequence). This CDR3 has 14 amino acids. Trimming removed 6 bases from V and 0 bases from J, with 12 bases in between.

The CDR3 sequence: CASSQEWTDGKDGGYTF. The CDR3 DNA is TGCGCCAGCAGCCAAGAATGGACAGACGGCAAAGACGGTGGCTACACCTTC. V gene TRBV4-3 combines with J gene TRBJ1-2; TRBD1 might be the D (6 bases). The CDR3 is 17 amino acids. The germline V gene has CDR1 LGHNA and CDR2 YSLEER. V was cut by 0 bases and J by 7 bases, with 21 bases left in between.

This clone was seen a single time. V and J are TRBV18 and TRBJ1-5; TRBD1 agrees at 7 bases. Per the germline V gene, CDR1 is KGHSH and CDR2 is LQKENI. The V segment lost 3 bases and the J segment 0 bases; nucleotides outside the gene matches: 8. This CDR3 is built from 17 residues. As DNA, the CDR3 is TGTGCCAGCTCACCCAGGACAGGTCGGGATAGCAATCAGCCCCAGCATTTT. Protein product: CASSPRTGRDSNQPQHF.

This chain links TRBV4-2 with TRBJ1-2, with D unresolved. Germline CDR1 and CDR2: LGHNA and YNFKEQ. This CDR3 is built from 15 residues. V lost 0 bases to trimming and J lost 1 base, with 9 bases between them. The CDR3, as DNA: TGTGCCAGCAGCCAAGAGTGGGCAGTTAACTATGGCTACACCTTC. This gives the protein CASSQEWAVNYGYTF.

The V and J genes are TRBV9 and TRBJ2-1; D perhaps matches TRBD2 (6 bases). CDR1 is SGDLS, CDR2 YYNGEE, per germline. V lost 1 base and J 1 base, leaving 12 bases between the germline ends. CDR3 length: 16 residues. CDR3: CASSVLSGRSYNEQFF. CDR3 in DNA: TGTGCCAGCAGCGTACTTTCCGGGAGATCCTACAATGAGCAGTTCTTC.

The chain uses TRBV4-1 and TRBJ2-1, with 8 bases lining up with TRBD1. In germline, CDR1 is MGHRA, CDR2 YSYEKL. The V gene end was trimmed by 0 bases and the J gene end by 5 bases; junction bases not matched to a gene: 6. This CDR3 is 16 amino acids long. The CDR3 bases are TGCGCCAGCAGCCAAGAAGGGGACAGGAGAAACAATGAGCAGTTCTTC. As protein: CASSQEGDRRNNEQFF.

This chain joins TRBV12-2 and TRBJ1-5; TRBD1 was called by the table and not checked on the DNA. TRBV12-2 is designated a pseudogene. CDR3 length: 16 residues. This chain's CDR3 is CASLCNVWLGNQPQHF. The CDR3 DNA reads as TGTGCAAGTCTTTGTAACGTGTGGCTGGGCAATCAGCCCCAGCATTTT.